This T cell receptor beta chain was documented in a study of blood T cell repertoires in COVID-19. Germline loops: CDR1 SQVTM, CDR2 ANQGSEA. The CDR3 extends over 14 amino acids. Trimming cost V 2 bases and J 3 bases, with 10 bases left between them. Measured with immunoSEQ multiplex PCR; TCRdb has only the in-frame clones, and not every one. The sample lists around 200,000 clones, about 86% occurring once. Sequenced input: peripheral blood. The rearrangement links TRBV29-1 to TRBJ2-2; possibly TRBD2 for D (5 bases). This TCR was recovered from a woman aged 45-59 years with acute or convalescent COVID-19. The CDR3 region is CSVEIGLHTGELFF. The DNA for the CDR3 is TGCAGCGTTGAAATCGGACTCCACACCGGGGAGCTGTTTTTT.